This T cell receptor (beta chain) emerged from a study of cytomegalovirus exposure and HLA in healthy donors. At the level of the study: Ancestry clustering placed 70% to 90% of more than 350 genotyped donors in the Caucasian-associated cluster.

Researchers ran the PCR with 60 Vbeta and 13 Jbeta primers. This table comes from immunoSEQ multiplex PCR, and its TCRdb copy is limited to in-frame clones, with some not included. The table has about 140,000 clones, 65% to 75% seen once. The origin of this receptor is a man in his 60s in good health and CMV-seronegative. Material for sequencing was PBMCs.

This CDR3 is CASSLGGTGSEQYF. The DNA of the CDR3 is TGTGCCAGCAGCTTAGGTGGGACAGGGAGCGAGCAGTACTTC. This chain links TRBV11-3 with TRBJ2-7; 9 positions agree with TRBD1. The CDR3 has 14 amino acids. Germline V gene data show CDR1 as SGHNT and CDR2 as YENEEA. Trimming cost V 1 base and J 6 bases; bases outside gene matches: 4.